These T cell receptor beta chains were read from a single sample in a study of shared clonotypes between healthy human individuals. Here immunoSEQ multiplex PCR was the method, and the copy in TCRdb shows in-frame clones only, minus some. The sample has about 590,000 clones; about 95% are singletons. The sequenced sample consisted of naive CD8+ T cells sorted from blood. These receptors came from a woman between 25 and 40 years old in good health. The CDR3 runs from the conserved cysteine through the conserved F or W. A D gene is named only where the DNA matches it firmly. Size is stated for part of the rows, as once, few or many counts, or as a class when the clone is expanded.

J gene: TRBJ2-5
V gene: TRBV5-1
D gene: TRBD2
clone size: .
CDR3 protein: CASGSGVQETQYF
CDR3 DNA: TGCGCCAGCGGTAGCGGGGTACAAGAGACCCAGTACTTC

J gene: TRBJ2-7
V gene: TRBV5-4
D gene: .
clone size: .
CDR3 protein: CASTEEGSPEQYF
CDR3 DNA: TGTGCCAGCACCGAAGAGGGATCCCCCGAGCAGTACTTC

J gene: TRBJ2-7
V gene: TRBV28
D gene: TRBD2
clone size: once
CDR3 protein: CASSPLLLAANYEQYF
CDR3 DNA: TGTGCCAGCAGCCCCCTCCTACTAGCGGCGAACTACGAGCAGTACTTC

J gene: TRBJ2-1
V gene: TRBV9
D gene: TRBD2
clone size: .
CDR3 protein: CASSVVSSGYNEQFF
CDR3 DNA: TGTGCCAGCAGCGTAGTGTCTAGCGGATACAATGAGCAGTTCTTC

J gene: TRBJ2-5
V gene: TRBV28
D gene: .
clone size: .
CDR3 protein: CASSVTGSTTFEETQYF
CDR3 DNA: TGTGCCAGCAGTGTGACCGGTTCGACCACCTTCGAAGAGACCCAGTACTTC

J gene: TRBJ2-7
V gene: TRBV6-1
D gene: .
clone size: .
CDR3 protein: CASSQRKPPFYEQYF
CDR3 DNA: TGTGCCAGCAGTCAAAGAAAACCTCCTTTCTACGAGCAGTACTTC

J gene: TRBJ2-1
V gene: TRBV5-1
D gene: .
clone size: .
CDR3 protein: CASSLGWGASSYNEQFF
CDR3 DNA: TGCGCCAGCAGCTTGGGATGGGGCGCGAGCTCCTACAATGAGCAGTTCTTC

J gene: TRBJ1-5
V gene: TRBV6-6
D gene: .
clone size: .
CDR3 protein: CASSWADNQPQHF
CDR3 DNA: TGTGCCAGCAGTTGGGCAGACAATCAGCCCCAGCATTTT

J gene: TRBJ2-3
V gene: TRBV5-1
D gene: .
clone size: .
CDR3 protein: CASSTGQFRTDTQYF
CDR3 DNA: TGCGCCAGCAGCACCGGACAGTTCCGCACAGATACGCAGTATTTT

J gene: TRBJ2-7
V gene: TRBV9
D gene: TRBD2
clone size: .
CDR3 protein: CASSASGVEQYF
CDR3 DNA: TGTGCCAGCAGCGCGAGCGGGGTCGAGCAGTACTTC

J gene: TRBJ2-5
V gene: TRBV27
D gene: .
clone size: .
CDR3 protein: CASSFQGNQETQYF
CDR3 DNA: TGTGCCAGCAGTTTTCAGGGGAATCAAGAGACCCAGTACTTC

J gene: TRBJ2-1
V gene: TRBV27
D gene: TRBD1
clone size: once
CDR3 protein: CASRGGTGYPEQFF
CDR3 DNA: TGTGCCAGCAGGGGCGGGACAGGGTATCCTGAGCAGTTCTTC